Given below is one TCR beta chain in context. No antigen is known for it. V gave up 2 bases and J gave up 4 bases, with 8 bases separating them. The CDR3 length is 14 residues. Germline assignment: CDR1 SGHNT and CDR2 YENEEA. This entry comes from a study of CD8 T cells in ankylosing spondylitis. 5'-RACE, quantitative and with molecular barcodes, yielded the TCR beta libraries. Each CDR3 protein is one row after TCRdb ran MiXCR on the 5' RACE reads. Of approximately 550,000 distinct CDR3 sequences in the sample, roughly 13% are singletons; the top ten hold about 6.8%. The study's findings and limits: A motif of seven or eight highly homologous TCR beta variants was seen as apparently characteristic of ankylosing spondylitis blood. Significant enrichment of disease-linked clones was reported in matched ankylosing spondylitis synovial fluid.

The source material was blood, either unsorted or a sorted T cell fraction (not recorded which). The sequence derives from a male donor with ankylosing spondylitis. V usage is TRBV11-3 and J usage is TRBJ2-2, with D maybe TRBD1 (5 bases). The CDR3 sequence: CASSLTGATGELFF. CDR3 sequence (DNA): TGTGCCAGCAGCTTAACTGGGGCCACCGGGGAGCTGTTTTTT.